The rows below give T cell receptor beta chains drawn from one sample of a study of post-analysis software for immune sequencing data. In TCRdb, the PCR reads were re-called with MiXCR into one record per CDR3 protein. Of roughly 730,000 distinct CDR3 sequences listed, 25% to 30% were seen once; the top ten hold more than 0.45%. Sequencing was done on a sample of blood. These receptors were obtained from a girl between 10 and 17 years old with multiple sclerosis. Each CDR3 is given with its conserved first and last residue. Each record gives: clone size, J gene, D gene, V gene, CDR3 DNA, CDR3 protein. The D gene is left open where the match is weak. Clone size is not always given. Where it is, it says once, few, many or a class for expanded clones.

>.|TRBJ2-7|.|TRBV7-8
TGTGCCAGCAGCTTGGACAGACACTACGAGCAGTACTTC
CASSLDRHYEQYF
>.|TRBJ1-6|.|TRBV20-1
TGCAGTGCTAGTAGGGGGGGCTTGGAAAATTCACCCCTCCACTTT
CSASRGGLENSPLHF
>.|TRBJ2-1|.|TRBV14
TGTGCCAGCAGCCAAGGAGGTAGTTCTTGGGCTGAGCAGTTCTTC
CASSQGGSSWAEQFF
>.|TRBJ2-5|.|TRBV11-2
TGTGCCAGCAGCTTAGGGAGAGGCAGTCTGCAAAAGACCCAGTACTTC
CASSLGRGSLQKTQYF
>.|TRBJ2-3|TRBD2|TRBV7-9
TGTGCCAGCGGGGCTAGCGGGATCGCAGATACGCAGTATTTT
CASGASGIADTQYF
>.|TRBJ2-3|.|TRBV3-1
TGTGCCAGCAGCCAATCGCGAGGGGCAGATACGCAGTATTTT
CASSQSRGADTQYF
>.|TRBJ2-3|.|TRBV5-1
TGCGCCAGCAGCTTGGTATTAGGGCTCCTCGAGACAGATACGCAGTATTTT
CASSLVLGLLETDTQYF
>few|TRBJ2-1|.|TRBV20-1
TGCAGTGCTAGTAGTCAGGGTCCCACCAATGAGCAGTTCTTC
CSASSQGPTNEQFF
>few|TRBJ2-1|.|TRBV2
TGTGCCAGCAGTGAAGCCGCGGGATATGAGCAGTTCTTC
CASSEAAGYEQFF
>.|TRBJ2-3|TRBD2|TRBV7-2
TGTGCCAGCAGCTTAGCGCGGGGGGTGGATACGCAGTATTTT
CASSLARGVDTQYF
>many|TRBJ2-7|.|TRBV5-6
TGTGCCAGCAGCTTTCCCTCCCACGAGCAGTACTTC
CASSFPSHEQYF
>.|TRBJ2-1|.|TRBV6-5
TGTGCCAGCAGTTACTCGGGTTATCCGCAGGATGACAATGAGCAGTTCTTC
CASSYSGYPQDDNEQFF
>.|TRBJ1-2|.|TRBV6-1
TGTGCCAGCAGGGAAGGGGTCGGAGAACCCTATGGCTACACCTTC
CASREGVGEPYGYTF
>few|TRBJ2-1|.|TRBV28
TGTGCCAGCAGTTTTTACTTTACGACCTACAATGAGCAGTTCTTC
CASSFYFTTYNEQFF
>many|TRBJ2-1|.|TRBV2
TGTGCCAGCAGTGACAATGAGCAGTTCTTC
CASSDNEQFF
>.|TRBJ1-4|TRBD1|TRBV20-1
TGCAGTGCTAGTGCCGGGACAGGGTTCGAAAAACTGTTTTTT
CSASAGTGFEKLFF
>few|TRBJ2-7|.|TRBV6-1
TGTGCCAGCACGGAATCTTTTGCCGTAGGGTACTACGAGCAGTACTTC
CASTESFAVGYYEQYF
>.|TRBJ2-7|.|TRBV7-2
TGTGCCAGCACCATCGGCATTCTCGAGCAGTACTTC
CASTIGILEQYF
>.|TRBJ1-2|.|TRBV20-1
TGCAGTGCTAGAGATCTTGAGCGGAGTTTCTACTATGGCTACACCTTC
CSARDLERSFYYGYTF
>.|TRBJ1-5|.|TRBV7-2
TGTGCCAGCAGCTTAGGGGGAGTAGGCAATCGGCCCCAGCATTTT
CASSLGGVGNRPQHF